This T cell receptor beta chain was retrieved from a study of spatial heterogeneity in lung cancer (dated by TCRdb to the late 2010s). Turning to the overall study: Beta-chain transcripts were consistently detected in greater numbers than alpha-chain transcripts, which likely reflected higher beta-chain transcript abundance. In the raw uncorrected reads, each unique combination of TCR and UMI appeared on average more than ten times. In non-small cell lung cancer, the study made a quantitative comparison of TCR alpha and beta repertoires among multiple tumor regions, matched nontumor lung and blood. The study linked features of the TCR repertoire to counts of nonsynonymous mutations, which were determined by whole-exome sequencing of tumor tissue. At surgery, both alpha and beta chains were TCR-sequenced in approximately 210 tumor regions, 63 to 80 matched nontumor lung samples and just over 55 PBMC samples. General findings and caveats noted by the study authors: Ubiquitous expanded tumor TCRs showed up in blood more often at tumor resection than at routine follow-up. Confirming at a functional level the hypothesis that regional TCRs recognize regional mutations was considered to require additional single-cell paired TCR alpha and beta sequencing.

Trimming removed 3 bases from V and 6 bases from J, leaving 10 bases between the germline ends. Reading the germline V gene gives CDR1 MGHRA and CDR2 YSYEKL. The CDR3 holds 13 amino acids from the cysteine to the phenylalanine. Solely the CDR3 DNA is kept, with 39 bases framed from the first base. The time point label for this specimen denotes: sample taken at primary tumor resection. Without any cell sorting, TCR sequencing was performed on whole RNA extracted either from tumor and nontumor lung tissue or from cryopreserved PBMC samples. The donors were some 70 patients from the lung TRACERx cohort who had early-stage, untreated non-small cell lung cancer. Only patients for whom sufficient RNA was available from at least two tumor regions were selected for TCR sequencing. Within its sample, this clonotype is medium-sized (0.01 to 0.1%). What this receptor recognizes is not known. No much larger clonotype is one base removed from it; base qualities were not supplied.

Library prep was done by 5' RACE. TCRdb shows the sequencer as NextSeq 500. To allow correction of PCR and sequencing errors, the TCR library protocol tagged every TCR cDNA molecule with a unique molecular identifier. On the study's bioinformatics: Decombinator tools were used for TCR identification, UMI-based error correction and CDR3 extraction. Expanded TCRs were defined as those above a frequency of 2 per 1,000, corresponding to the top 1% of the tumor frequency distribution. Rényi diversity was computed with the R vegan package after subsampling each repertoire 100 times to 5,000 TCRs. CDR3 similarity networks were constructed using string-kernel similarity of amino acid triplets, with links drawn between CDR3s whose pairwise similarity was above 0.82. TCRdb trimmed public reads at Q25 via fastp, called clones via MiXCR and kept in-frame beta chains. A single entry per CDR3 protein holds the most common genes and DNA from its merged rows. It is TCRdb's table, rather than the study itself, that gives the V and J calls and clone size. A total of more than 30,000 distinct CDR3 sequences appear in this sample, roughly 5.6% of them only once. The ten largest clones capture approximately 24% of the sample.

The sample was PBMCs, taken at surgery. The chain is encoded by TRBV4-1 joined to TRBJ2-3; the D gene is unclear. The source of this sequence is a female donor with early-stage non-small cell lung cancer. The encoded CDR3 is CASSQNRLDTQYF. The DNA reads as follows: TGCGCCAGCAGCCAGAACAGACTGGATACGCAGTATTTT.